This TCR beta chain was sequenced in a study of blood T cell repertoires in COVID-19. Whole-study context: PBMCs, B-cell-depleted T cells, or T cells were the source of the cDNA or gDNA that made up the material.

The V end lost 8 bases, the J end lost 0 bases, and 6 bases lay between the germline ends. This CDR3 spans 12 amino acids. Germline CDR1 is ENHRY and CDR2 is SYGVKD. Original processing notes: Reference gene primers were amplified, and this amplification served to estimate nucleated cell counts. Clones were read by immunoSEQ multiplex PCR, and TCRdb kept only the in-frame ones, dropping some. V and J calls and clone size are given by that table; D and trimming were obtained from the DNA. The data show around 470,000 clones, roughly 87% seen once. Participants, roughly 18 to 100 years old, spanned under 25 US areas. Donors in Cohort 3 counted as recovered after two negative PCRs, clearance, or symptom resolution.

The genes are TRBV10-3 and TRBJ2-3; D call uncertain. The receptor was derived from a man aged 18 to 29 who had recovered from COVID-19. Sequencing used PBMCs or T cells enriched from blood (not recorded which). The CDR3 DNA reads as TGTGCCATCGCGGAAAGCACAGATACGCAGTATTTT. Residues: CAIAESTDTQYF.